This TCR beta chain was recovered during a study of T cell changes during pregnancy in multiple sclerosis. V was pared by 4 bases and J by 4 bases, with 9 bases between. CDR1 and CDR2 (germline): SGHDT, YYEEEE. The CDR3 has 13 residues. Profiled with immunoSEQ multiplex PCR; TCRdb holds only in-frame clones, not every one. This table has some 40,000 clones, more than 85% appearing once. This clonotype was obtained from a female donor with multiple sclerosis, enrolled in a pregnancy study. The genes are TRBV5-6 and TRBJ1-3; D is unresolved. Sample: CD8+ T cells from peripheral blood mononuclear cells, taken in the third trimester of pregnancy. CDR3: CASSLTPGNTIYF. The CDR3 region has the DNA TGTGCCAGCAGCCTCACACCGGGAAACACCATATATTTT.